These 17 T cell receptor beta chains came from one sample sequenced in a study of Ad26.COV2.S vaccination and SARS-CoV-2 variants. Generated by immunoSEQ multiplex PCR, the TCRdb table keeps only in-frame clones and is missing some. The sample carries under 150,000 clones, more than 80% recorded once. The material sequenced was peripheral blood, taken after recovery from COVID-19. All receptors come from a human donor who had recovered from COVID-19.

The chain has TRBV9 and TRBJ2-1; 7 positions match TRBD1. The germline V gene has CDR1 SGDLS and CDR2 YYNGEE. V trimming: 2 bases; J trimming: 8 bases; junction bases outside the gene matches: 7. CDR3 length: 14 residues. The CDR3 loop is CASSVGQLADEQFF. Here the CDR3 DNA reads TGTGCCAGCAGCGTGGGACAGTTGGCCGATGAGCAGTTCTTC.

The chain employs TRBV7-2 and TRBJ1-3, with 7 bases that match TRBD1. Trimming at V came to 5 bases and at J to 2 bases, leaving 0 bases not matched to a gene. There are 13 residues in the CDR3. Germline V gives CDR1 SGHTA, CDR2 FQGNSA. CDR3 residues: CASSTGAGNTIYF. CDR3 DNA sequence: TGTGCCAGCAGCACAGGGGCTGGAAACACCATATATTTT.

The genes are TRBV9 and TRBJ2-2, with TRBD2 identical over 13 bases. V shed 4 bases, J shed 0 bases, and the junction held 6 bases outside the gene matches. There are 18 residues in the CDR3. Germline CDR1 and CDR2: SGDLS and YYNGEE. The CDR3 is CASSPRLAGGSNTGELFF. CDR3 in DNA: TGTGCCAGCAGCCCACGACTAGCGGGGGGTTCGAACACCGGGGAGCTGTTTTTT.

The V gene is TRBV5-8, the J gene TRBJ2-7; perhaps D is TRBD1 or TRBD2 (5 bases each). Germline assignment: CDR1 SGHTS and CDR2 YDEGEE. The germline V and J ends were trimmed by 5 bases and 3 bases, with 12 bases remaining between them. The CDR3 is 13 amino acids. CDR3 in amino acids: CASSPGRFYEQYF. The CDR3 nucleotides are TGTGCCAGCAGTCCGGGACGGTTCTACGAGCAGTACTTC.

This clone was seen more than once but under ten times. The CDR3 loop reads CASSVGWGTEAFF. The CDR3, as DNA: TGTGCCAGCAGCGTAGGCTGGGGCACTGAAGCTTTCTTT. The rearrangement joins TRBV9 to TRBJ1-1; D is undetermined. Trimming took off 0 bases at V and 4 bases at J, with 7 bases between the two ends. Germline lookup yields CDR1 SGDLS and CDR2 YYNGEE. The CDR3 is 13 amino acids.

The gene calls are TRBV6-6 and TRBJ2-1; D is unresolved. CDR1 MNHNY and CDR2 SVGAGI come from the germline V gene (reference sequence). Trimming removed 3 bases at V and 5 bases at J, with 8 bases between. This CDR3 spans 13 amino acids. The CDR3 DNA follows: TGTGCCAGCAGTTATCCCGAAGACAATGAGCAGTTCTTC. Residues: CASSYPEDNEQFF.

The chain couples TRBV4-3 to TRBJ1-2; D not resolved. The V gene lost 0 bases and the J gene lost 1 base, with 6 bases spanning the gap. CDR1 and CDR2 from the germline V gene are LGHNA and YSLEER. The CDR3 covers 14 residues. CDR3 sequence reads: CASSQDESNYGYTF. CDR3 sequence (DNA): TGCGCCAGCAGCCAAGATGAGAGTAACTATGGCTACACCTTC.

This chain links TRBV30 with TRBJ1-2; D might be TRBD1 (5 bases). The V gene lost 1 base and the J gene lost 2 bases, with 5 bases spanning the gap. Germline V gene lookup returns CDR1 GTSNPN and CDR2 SVGIG (reference sequence). This CDR3 has 12 amino acids. The CDR3 is CAWSGGNYGYTF. The DNA for the CDR3 is TGTGCCTGGAGTGGGGGGAACTATGGCTACACCTTC.

This CDR3 is CASRGGPTGELFF. The CDR3 coding sequence is TGTGCCAGCCGCGGGGGACCCACCGGGGAGCTGTTTTTT. The V gene is TRBV7-8, the J gene TRBJ2-2; 7 bases match TRBD2. Trimming removed 8 bases from V and 4 bases from J; junction bases left unmatched: 4. Germline CDR1 and CDR2: SGHVS and FQNEAQ. The CDR3 loop spans 13 amino acids.

This chain uses TRBV6-5 with TRBJ1-1; maybe TRBD1 (6 bases). The CDR3 runs 13 residues. The V end was cut by 5 bases, the J end by 2 bases, with 9 bases between. Per germline, CDR1 MNHEY and CDR2 SVGAGI. The CDR3 DNA sequence: TGTGCCAGCAGTACAGGGCCCAACACTGAAGCTTTCTTT. It codes for CASSTGPNTEAFF.

The J gene is TRBJ2-5, the V gene TRBV30, with 7 nucleotides matching TRBD2. CDR3 size: 14 residues. CDR1 and CDR2 (germline): GTSNPN, SVGIG (reference sequence). The J segment lost 6 bases and the V segment lost 3 bases, leaving 10 bases of the junction unmatched. The CDR3 spells CAWSLGGGGKTQYF. CDR3 in DNA: TGTGCCTGGAGCCTGGGGGGGGGAGGAAAGACCCAGTACTTC.

J is TRBJ2-6 and V is TRBV7-9; the D gene is possibly TRBD2 (5 bases). The length of the CDR3 is 15 residues. The V gene lost 5 bases and the J gene lost 2 bases, with 10 bases spanning the gap. The V gene's germline CDR1 is SEHNR and CDR2 FQNEAQ (reference sequence). This CDR3 is CASSPSSTGANVLTF. The CDR3 nucleotides read TGTGCCAGCAGCCCTAGCAGTACTGGGGCCAACGTCCTGACTTTC. Together with reference TRBV7-9 and TRBJ2-6, the CDR3 gives the full variable domain: DTGVSQNPRHKITKRGQNVTFRCDPISEHNRLYWYRQTLGQGPEFLTYFQNEAQLEKSRLLSDRFSAERPKGSFSTLEIQRTEQGDSAMYLCASSPSSTGANVLTFGAGSRLTVL.

DNA of the CDR3: TGTGCCAGCAGTGAATCTACAGATACGCAGTATTTT. Residues: CASSESTDTQYF. The chain is built from TRBV6-1 and TRBJ2-3, with D hard to call. This CDR3 is 12 amino acids long. Germline V gene lookup returns CDR1 MNHNS and CDR2 SASEGT. V shed 2 bases and J shed 3 bases, with 3 bases lying between them.

The rearrangement joins TRBV7-8 to TRBJ1-2; possible D gene TRBD1, 6 bases. Per the germline V gene, CDR1 is SGHVS and CDR2 is FQNEAQ. V was pared by 6 bases and J by 8 bases, with 13 bases between. The CDR3 is 12 residues long. CDR3 sequence reads: CASSFTGQGYTF. Written as DNA, the CDR3 is TGTGCCAGCAGTTTTACAGGGCAGGGCTACACCTTC. Drawing the rest from reference TRBV7-8 and TRBJ1-2, the complete variable domain is GAGVSQSPRYKVAKRGQDVALRCDPISGHVSLFWYQQALGQGPEFLTYFQNEAQLDKSGLPSDRFFAERPEGSVSTLKIQRTQQEDSAVYLCASSFTGQGYTFGSGTRLTVV.

The chain has TRBV2 and TRBJ2-2; D possibly corresponds to TRBD1 (6 bases). Trimming stripped 6 bases from V and 0 bases from J, with 11 bases between. There are 15 residues in the CDR3. Germline V gene lookup returns CDR1 SNHLY and CDR2 FYNNEI. Here the CDR3 reads CASRKGDPNTGELFF. CDR3 sequence (DNA): TGTGCCAGCAGGAAGGGGGACCCGAACACCGGGGAGCTGTTTTTT.

The chain employs TRBV12-3 or TRBV12-4 and TRBJ1-1; no clear D gene. The CDR3 runs to 13 residues. V was pared by 6 bases and J by 2 bases, with 10 bases between. CDR3 DNA sequence: TGTGCCAGCAGGCCATCGGTTAACACTGAAGCTTTCTTT. Translation: CASRPSVNTEAFF.

This chain uses TRBV11-2 with TRBJ1-1, with D hard to call. Germline assignment: CDR1 SGHAT and CDR2 FQNNGV. Trimming pared 4 bases from V and 1 base from J, leaving 4 bases between. This CDR3 has 12 residues. The CDR3: CASSSQNTEAFF. The DNA for the CDR3 is TGTGCCAGCAGCTCCCAGAACACTGAAGCTTTCTTT.